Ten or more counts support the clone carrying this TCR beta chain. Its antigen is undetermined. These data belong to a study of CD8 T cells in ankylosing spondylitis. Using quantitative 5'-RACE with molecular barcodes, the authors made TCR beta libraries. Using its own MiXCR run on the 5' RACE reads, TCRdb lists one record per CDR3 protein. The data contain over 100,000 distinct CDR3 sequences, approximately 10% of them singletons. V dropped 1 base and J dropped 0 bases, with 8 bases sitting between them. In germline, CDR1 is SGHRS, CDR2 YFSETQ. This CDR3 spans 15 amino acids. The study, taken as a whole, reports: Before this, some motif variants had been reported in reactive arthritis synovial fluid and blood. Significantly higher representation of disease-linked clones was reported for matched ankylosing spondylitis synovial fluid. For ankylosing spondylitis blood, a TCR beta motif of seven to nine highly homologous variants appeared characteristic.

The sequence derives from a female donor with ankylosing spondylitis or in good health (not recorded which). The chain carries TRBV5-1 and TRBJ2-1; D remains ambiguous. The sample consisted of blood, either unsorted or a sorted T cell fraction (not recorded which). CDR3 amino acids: CASSLTHSSYNEQFF. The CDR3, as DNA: TGCGCCAGCAGCTTGACCCACTCCTCCTACAATGAGCAGTTCTTC. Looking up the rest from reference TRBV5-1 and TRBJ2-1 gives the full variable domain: KAGVTQTPRYLIKTRGQQVTLSCSPISGHRSVSWYQQTPGQGLQFLFEYFSETQRNKGNFPGRFSGRQFSNSRSEMNVSTLELGDSALYLCASSLTHSSYNEQFFGPGTRLTVL.